The entry below describes one TCR beta chain. The antigen is not known. The library came from three nested PCR rounds adapted from ARM-PCR protocols. TCRdb fed the multiplex PCR reads into MiXCR, producing one record per CDR3 protein. The repertoire includes some 84,000 distinct CDR3 sequences, 61% of them detected once, and around 16% sits in the top ten. The data derive from a study of tumor and adjacent non-tumor tissue in lung cancer. This sample's RNA came from whole unsorted tissue. The CDR3 sequence is 15 residues long. Germline values: CDR1 MGHRA, CDR2 YSYEKL. With 9 bases removed from V and 0 bases from J, the gap between germline ends came to 14 bases. Study results and caveats: Normal lung showed higher cumulative top 100 clone frequency than tumor.

The chain links TRBV4-1 to TRBJ2-2; weak D call: TRBD1 (5 bases). This receptor was taken from an older man with non-small cell lung cancer. Sequencing input: lung tumor tissue. The CDR3 spells CARSQTGANTGELFF. The CDR3 DNA reads as TGCGCCAGGAGTCAAACAGGAGCGAACACCGGGGAGCTGTTTTTT.